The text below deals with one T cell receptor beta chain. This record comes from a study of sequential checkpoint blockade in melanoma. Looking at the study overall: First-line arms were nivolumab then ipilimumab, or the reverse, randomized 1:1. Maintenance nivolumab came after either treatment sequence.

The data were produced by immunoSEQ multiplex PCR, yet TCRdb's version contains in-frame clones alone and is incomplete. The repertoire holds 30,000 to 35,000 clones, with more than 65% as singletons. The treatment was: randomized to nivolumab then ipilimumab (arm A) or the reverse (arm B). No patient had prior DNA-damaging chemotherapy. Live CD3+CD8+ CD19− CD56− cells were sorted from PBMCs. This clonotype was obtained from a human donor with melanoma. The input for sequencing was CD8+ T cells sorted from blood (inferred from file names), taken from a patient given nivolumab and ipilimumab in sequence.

The DNA of the CDR3 is TGTGCCAGTAGTATAGATCGTACGTATTCAGGACACTTGAACACTGAAGCTTTCTTT. It translates to CASSIDRTYSGHLNTEAFF. J is TRBJ1-1 and V is TRBV19, with D possibly matching TRBD1 (5 bases). The V gene lost 0 bases and the J gene lost 0 bases, with 20 bases spanning the gap. Germline V lookup: CDR1 LNHDA, CDR2 SQIVND (reference sequence). The CDR3 contains 19 residues.